Sequencing of this TCR beta chain was carried out in a study of monozygotic twins with inflammatory bowel disease (dated by TCRdb to between 2018 and 2020). Describing the broader study: The complete study included 28 monozygotic twin pairs: 19 IBD-discordant Danish pairs and nine German pairs, of which four were IBD-concordant and five were IBD-discordant. Within discordant pairs, disease-associated traits were sought mainly by comparing IBD patients with their genetically identical healthy co-twins. Each individual had, on average, about 151 000 unique TCRalpha sequences and 181 000 unique TCRbeta sequences available for analysis.

Worth noting for this clonotype: What antigen it recognizes has not been identified.

The paper's findings and limits, for the study overall: The analysis was unable to tell different T cell subtypes apart. No single strong signal or clonotype linked to IBD turned up in the results, so the idea that one exists was not supported. No difference in repertoire similarity was observed between concordant and discordant twins, possibly owing to limited statistical power. Because patients were on differing immunosuppressive treatments, the repertoires may have picked up extra background noise and inter-individual variability. Measured by the inverse Simpson index, TCRbeta repertoire diversity was lower in IBD patients than in their healthy co-twins. Fewer clonotypes were shared with other individuals by IBD patients than by healthy twins, most markedly in patients showing signs of disease activity.

CDR1 and CDR2, looked up from the germline V gene (reference sequence), are LNHNV and YYDKDF. There are 14 amino acids in the CDR3, from cysteine to phenylalanine inclusive. No DNA sequence is on record. Library creation used 5' RACE. Preparation of each TCR library used about 4,000 ng of total RNA. For each sample, cDNA was synthesized in eight separate reactions using SMARTScribe reverse transcriptase. During cDNA synthesis, template switching introduced unique molecular identifiers that contained a 6-nucleotide sample barcode. Amplification of TCRalpha and TCRbeta cDNA involved two nested PCRs of approximately 17 and 9 cycles, and each PCR was followed by bead purification. Before amplification, the cDNA was treated with uracil DNA-glycosylase and purified using the QIAquick PCR purification kit. The second PCR added Illumina TruSeq-compatible adapters along with sample-specific barcodes. TapeStation and Qubit were used to check library quality and concentration, and 4 to 6 ng of each library was pooled. Pooled libraries were sequenced on an Illumina HiSeq2500 single-index Rapid Run with 2 x 100 bp reads and custom sequencing primers. In the original analysis: MiGEC version 1.2.6 was used for UMI-based consensus assembly to correct PCR and sequencing errors. MiXCR version 2.1.1 handled V(D)J alignment, clonotype assembly and CDR3 extraction. To normalise gene usage, clonotype sharing and MAIT/NKT TCR abundance, the top 1000, 10 000 and 20 000 clonotypes in each sample were analysed. After downsampling to 27 000 UMIs, diversity was calculated as the inverse Simpson index using the vegan R package. Paired Mann-Whitney U tests were applied to discordant twin pairs, and Benjamini-Hochberg correction was used for multiple testing. The reads, reprocessed by TCRdb, yield one row per CDR3 protein sequence and no DNA. The authors' filters were not applied to this entry. The table for this sample lists some 150,000 distinct CDR3 sequences. The ten largest clones take up 2% to 3% of the sample.

From each donor, a roughly 2.5 ml peripheral blood sample was drawn into PAXgene tubes and stored at -80 degrees C. Without T cell sorting, total RNA was isolated from whole blood using the PAXgene blood miRNA kit on an automated QIAcube. Peripheral blood from monozygotic twin pairs, either concordant or discordant for inflammatory bowel disease, underwent deep TCRalpha and TCRbeta repertoire profiling that used unique molecular barcoding. For every twin pair, smoking habits were documented, and each individual was categorised as a current, former or never smoker. The specimen was blood. The V gene is TRBV15 and the J gene is TRBJ1-1. This clonotype was sampled from a human donor with ulcerative colitis or Crohn's disease, or a healthy co-twin of an affected twin (not recorded which). The CDR3 region reads CATSRDPGDTEAFF.